Below are 31 T cell receptor beta chains sequenced from a single sample in a study of T-cell reconstitution after alpha-beta-depleted transplantation in children. It was with unique molecular identifiers that the TCRbeta library was prepared. TCRdb called the PCR reads again in MiXCR, with one record for every CDR3 protein. Of fewer than 150,000 distinct CDR3 sequences listed, about 9.6% are singletons. The sample was PBMCs, mostly from graft donor cells, taken 180 days after TCRalphabeta/CD19-depleted stem cell transplant. Receptor source: a girl in the first two years of life who had a stem cell transplant for combined immunodeficiency, so the T cells may come from the graft donor.

A word on this clonotype: The DNA is omitted, as the CDR3 cannot be located on it reliably, and the CDR3 follows TCRdb's listing. The chain combines TRBV27 with TRBJ2-2; the D call in the table, TRBD1, was not verified against the DNA. The CDR3 is 17 amino acids long, termini counted. Germline assignment: CDR1 MNHEY and CDR2 SMNVEV (reference sequence). The CDR3 here is CASSFFGQGGNTGELFF.

This clonotype has a handful of counts. The rearrangement joins TRBV29-1 to TRBJ2-3; D ambiguous. The CDR3 is 13 amino acids. The V end was cut by 4 bases, the J end by 0 bases, with 8 bases between. Germline V gene lookup returns CDR1 SQVTM and CDR2 ANQGSEA. This CDR3 reads CSVGRSSTDTQYF. The CDR3 nucleotides are TGCAGCGTTGGTCGATCTAGCACAGATACGCAGTATTTT.

This clonotype has just a few counts. The V call is TRBV10-3, the J call TRBJ2-5, with TRBD1 matching over 7 bases. V shed 6 bases and J 0 bases; nucleotides not matched to a gene: 1. Germline V gene lookup returns CDR1 ENHRY and CDR2 SYGVKD. This CDR3 has 13 residues. CDR3 sequence: CAIRGQYQETQYF. In nucleotides, the CDR3 is TGTGCCATCAGGGGACAGTACCAAGAGACCCAGTACTTC.

As to this clonotype: One end of the junction is discordant with germline, which a read error may explain. V is TRBV10-3 and J is TRBJ2-1, with D uncertain. Germline V gene data show CDR1 as ENHRY and CDR2 as SYGVKD. The CDR3 is 10 residues long. Here the CDR3 reads CAIGSRFLHF. CDR3 DNA sequence: TGTGCCATCGGTTCTCGTTTCCTACACTTC.

This clonotype has just a few counts. The chain has TRBV6-1 and TRBJ1-1, with D perhaps matching TRBD1 (5 bases). The CDR3 totals 13 residues. V lost 5 bases and J lost 0, with 7 bases in between. Germline lookup yields CDR1 MNHNS and CDR2 SASEGT. The CDR3 DNA sequence: TGTGCCAGCAGTAGGACAATGAACACTGAAGCTTTCTTT. It is translated as CASSRTMNTEAFF.

This clonotype was seen a few times. The CDR3 DNA follows: TGCGCCAGCAGCTTGGAAGCGGACACTGAAGCTTTCTTT. Protein: CASSLEADTEAFF. The chain uses TRBV5-1 and TRBJ1-1; D ambiguous. V shed 0 bases and J shed 3 bases, with 6 bases lying between them. The CDR3 runs to 13 residues. Per germline, CDR1 SGHRS and CDR2 YFSETQ. The complete variable domain, with remaining parts taken from reference TRBV5-1 and TRBJ1-1, reads KAGVTQTPRYLIKTRGQQVTLSCSPISGHRSVSWYQQTPGQGLQFLFEYFSETQRNKGNFPGRFSGRQFSNSRSEMNVSTLELGDSALYLCASSLEADTEAFFGQGTRLTVV.

This clonotype was observed a handful of times. J is TRBJ2-2 and V is TRBV18; possible D gene TRBD2, 6 bases. The V end was cut by 0 bases, the J end by 2 bases, with 13 bases between. Per the germline V gene, CDR1 is KGHSH and CDR2 is LQKENI. This CDR3 region has 17 residues. The CDR3 DNA reads TGTGCCAGCTCACCACCGGTACTAGCCCGAAACACCGGGGAGCTGTTTTTT. This sequence encodes CASSPPVLARNTGELFF.

Ten or more counts support this clonotype. The CDR3 loop is CASSIHPQGQPSEQYF. The DNA for the CDR3 is TGCGCCAGCAGCATTCACCCACAGGGCCAACCCAGCGAGCAGTACTTC. This chain joins TRBV5-1 and TRBJ2-7, with a weak D call TRBD1 (6 bases). The germline V gene encodes CDR1 SGHRS and CDR2 YFSETQ. CDR3 length equals 16 residues. Trimming took 4 bases from V and 6 from J, leaving 23 bases between them.

This clonotype was found a few times. V usage is TRBV2 and J usage is TRBJ1-1; perhaps TRBD1 as D (5 bases). This CDR3 region has 10 residues. V was clipped by 8 bases and J by 10 bases, with 11 bases between them. The V gene's germline CDR1 is SNHLY and CDR2 FYNNEI. The CDR3, as DNA: TGTGCCAGCCGGGGCTTAGGAGCTTTCTTT. It yields the protein CASRGLGAFF.

The chain couples TRBV7-2 to TRBJ2-1, with D possibly TRBD2 on 6 matching bases. The CDR3 extends over 17 amino acids. The V end lost 5 bases, the J end lost 0 bases, and 17 bases lay between the germline ends. From germline, CDR1 is SGHTA and CDR2 FQGNSA. The CDR3 loop is CASSPVAGPSSYNEQFF. CDR3 coding DNA: TGTGCCAGCAGCCCGGTGGCGGGACCAAGCTCCTACAATGAGCAGTTCTTC.

The gene calls are TRBV20-1 and TRBJ2-3; no reliable D call. Trimming pared 0 bases from V and 5 bases from J, leaving 6 bases between. CDR1 is DFQATT, CDR2 SNEGSKA, per germline (reference sequence). The CDR3 has 12 amino acids. CDR3 amino acids: CSARESGDTQYF. CDR3 DNA sequence: TGCAGTGCTAGAGAGTCTGGAGATACGCAGTATTTT.

This clonotype turned up a few times. The chain joins TRBV15 to TRBJ2-3; possible D gene TRBD2, 5 bases. The germline CDR1 and CDR2 sequences are LNHNV and YYDKDF (reference sequence). Trimming left V 8 bases short and J 6 bases short, with 9 bases between. The CDR3 runs to 11 residues. The CDR3 DNA follows: TGTGCCACCGATTCGGGGGATACGCAGTATTTT. Amino acid sequence: CATDSGDTQYF.

This clonotype was seen repeatedly, ten times or more. The chain joins TRBV29-1 to TRBJ2-5; 8 bases match TRBD2. The CDR3 loop spans 14 amino acids. Trimming took 3 bases from V and 5 from J; bases not matched to a gene: 8. Germline CDR1 is SQVTM and CDR2 is ANQGSEA. The CDR3 nucleotides are TGCAGCGTTGAGCGGGGGGCGATGGGGGAGACCCAGTACTTC. Amino acid sequence: CSVERGAMGETQYF.

This clonotype occurred a few times. The chain carries TRBV2 and TRBJ2-2, with 8 bases matching TRBD1. V was pared by 6 bases and J by 5 bases, with 8 bases of the junction left unmatched. Germline V gives CDR1 SNHLY, CDR2 FYNNEI. The CDR3 covers 15 residues. The CDR3: CASSDQGAQTGELFF. The CDR3 nucleotides read TGTGCCAGCAGCGACCAGGGGGCGCAAACCGGGGAGCTGTTTTTT. Complete variable domain (other parts from reference TRBV2 and TRBJ2-2): EPEVTQTPSHQVTQMGQEVILRCVPISNHLYFYWYRQILGQKVEFLVSFYNNEISEKSEIFDDQFSVERPDGSNFTLKIRSTKLEDSAMYFCASSDQGAQTGELFFGEGSRLTVL.

This clonotype showed up just a few times. The chain employs TRBV7-2 and TRBJ1-1; no clear D gene. CDR3 length equals 15 residues. Germline V lookup: CDR1 SGHTA, CDR2 FQGNSA. Trimming shortened V by 1 base and J by 1 base, and 10 bases separated the two germline ends. The CDR3 DNA sequence: TGTGCCAGCAGCTTAGGGTTTGGAGGGAACACTGAAGCTTTCTTT. Translation: CASSLGFGGNTEAFF.

This rearrangement joins TRBV7-9 to TRBJ2-3; maybe TRBD2 (6 bases). From germline, CDR1 is SEHNR and CDR2 FQNEAQ (reference sequence). V was trimmed by 5 bases and J by 6 bases, leaving 18 bases between them. This CDR3 is built from 15 residues. The CDR3 is CASSPGTAVVDTQYF. The DNA for the CDR3 is TGTGCCAGCAGCCCGGGGACTGCCGTGGTGGATACGCAGTATTTT.

This clonotype was picked up a small number of times. This chain links TRBV20-1 with TRBJ2-5; 9 nucleotides agree with TRBD2. Trimming removed 5 bases from V and 5 bases from J; junction bases left unmatched: 9. The CDR3 is 14 residues long. In germline, CDR1 is DFQATT, CDR2 SNEGSKA (reference sequence). The CDR3 spells CSAWLAGTGETQYF. CDR3 bases: TGCAGTGCTTGGCTAGCGGGGACGGGGGAGACCCAGTACTTC.

V usage is TRBV6-5 and J usage is TRBJ1-4; 7 bases are a match to TRBD1. Trimming took 4 bases from V and 8 from J; bases not matched to a gene: 10. Germline loops: CDR1 MNHEY, CDR2 SVGAGI. The CDR3 runs 15 residues. Here the CDR3 reads CASSFPGTEREKLFF. In DNA, the CDR3 is TGTGCCAGCAGTTTCCCAGGGACAGAGCGGGAAAAACTGTTTTTT.

This clonotype has a count of ten or more. V is TRBV5-6 and J is TRBJ2-7; D call uncertain. V dropped 4 bases and J dropped 4 bases, with 6 bases sitting between them. This CDR3 has 11 residues. Germline-derived CDR1 and CDR2 are SGHDT and YYEEEE. This CDR3 is CASSTLYEQYF. For the CDR3, the DNA is TGTGCCAGCAGCACCTTATACGAGCAGTACTTC.

In this sample, this clonotype turned up a few times. CDR3 DNA: TGTGCCACCAGTGATTCGGCCAGACTCTATGGCTACACCTTC. Its translation: CATSDSARLYGYTF. This sequence joins TRBV24-1 and TRBJ1-2; D is undetermined. This CDR3 spans 14 amino acids. Germline V gives CDR1 KGHDR, CDR2 SFDVKD. The V end was cut by 2 bases, the J end by 4 bases, with 10 bases between.

This clonotype was detected only a few times. The chain is built from TRBV29-1 and TRBJ2-4; D call uncertain. The germline gives CDR1 SQVTM, CDR2 ANQGSEA. Trimming pared 2 bases from V and 0 bases from J, leaving 11 bases between. The CDR3 is 15 amino acids. This chain's CDR3 is CSVELVKGAKNIQYF. The CDR3 coding sequence is TGCAGCGTTGAACTAGTTAAGGGAGCCAAAAACATTCAGTACTTC.

The V call is TRBV29-1, the J call TRBJ1-3; possible D gene TRBD1, 6 bases. The CDR3 totals 14 residues. Germline V lookup: CDR1 SQVTM, CDR2 ANQGSEA. The germline V and J ends were trimmed by 5 bases and 2 bases, with 13 bases remaining between them. The CDR3 is CSVSLQGTGNTIYF. In DNA, the CDR3 is TGCAGCGTTAGTCTACAGGGAACTGGAAACACCATATATTTT.

There are a few counts of this clonotype. The rearrangement uses TRBV20-1 and TRBJ2-3, with D tentatively TRBD2 (6 bases). Germline CDR1 is DFQATT and CDR2 is SNEGSKA (reference sequence). The CDR3 totals 11 residues. CDR3 sequence reads: CSHREGGRVYF. Here the CDR3 DNA reads TGCAGCCATCGTGAGGGAGGCCGGGTGTATTTT.

In its sample, this clonotype was seen many times. The V call is TRBV29-1, the J call TRBJ2-3; TRBD2 is a possible D gene (6 bases). V lost 2 bases to trimming and J lost 2 bases, with 11 bases between them. Looked up from germline, CDR1 is SQVTM and CDR2 is ANQGSEA. The CDR3 totals 14 residues. The CDR3 here is CSVENAGPTDTQYF. The CDR3 DNA reads TGCAGCGTTGAAAACGCGGGGCCCACAGATACGCAGTATTTT.

The rearrangement links TRBV20-1 to TRBJ2-1, with D possibly being TRBD2 (5 bases). Deletions cut 3 bases from V and 7 bases from J, with 19 bases between. The CDR3 contains 15 residues. Germline V gives CDR1 DFQATT, CDR2 SNEGSKA (reference sequence). The CDR3 sequence is CSARDFSELGNEQFF. The CDR3 coding sequence is TGCAGTGCTAGGGACTTTAGCGAGCTGGGAAATGAGCAGTTCTTC.

This clonotype appeared a few times. V usage is TRBV27 and J usage is TRBJ2-7, with 8 bases fitting TRBD1. The V gene's germline CDR1 is MNHEY and CDR2 SMNVEV (reference sequence). Trimming removed 6 bases from V and 6 bases from J; junction bases left unmatched: 7. The CDR3 sequence is 13 residues long. The CDR3: CASRLTGDGEQYF. DNA for the CDR3: TGTGCCAGCAGGCTGACAGGGGATGGCGAGCAGTACTTC.

J is TRBJ2-3 and V is TRBV10-3, with 9 bases fitting TRBD1. The CDR3 has 14 residues. The germline V gene has CDR1 ENHRY and CDR2 SYGVKD. The V and J ends lost 8 bases and 4 bases, in that order; junction bases with no gene match: 7. The CDR3 DNA is TGTGCCATCGGGTCGGGACAGGGCGCAGATACGCAGTATTTT. This encodes CAIGSGQGADTQYF.

The chain combines TRBV27 with TRBJ2-1, with 9 bases matching TRBD2. The CDR3 loop spans 11 amino acids. The V gene's germline CDR1 is MNHEY and CDR2 SMNVEV (reference sequence). The J segment lost 16 bases and the V segment lost 5 bases, leaving 6 bases of the junction unmatched. The CDR3 sequence is CASSLGTSRFF. CDR3 bases: TGTGCCAGCAGTCTCGGGACTAGCCGCTTCTTC.

Of note for this clonotype: The germline gene is not matched at one end of the junction; a read error may be the cause. The chain carries TRBV5-5 and TRBJ1-2; TRBD1 matches at 9 bases. This CDR3 contains 18 residues. Germline V CDR1 and CDR2: SGHKS, YYEKEE (reference sequence). The CDR3 DNA follows: TGTGCCAGCAGCTTGGGGTTCCCTGGGACAGGGAGTCGGTATGGCTGCACCTTC. Its protein product is CASSLGFPGTGSRYGCTF.

This clonotype was recorded at least ten times. The V gene is TRBV5-1, the J gene TRBJ2-7, with D perhaps matching TRBD1 or TRBD2 (5 bases each). Germline V CDR1 and CDR2: SGHRS, YFSETQ. V was clipped by 3 bases and J by 0 bases, with 13 bases between them. CDR3 size: 15 residues. The CDR3 nucleotides are TGCGCCAGCAGCTATTTAACGAGGGGCTCCTACGAGCAGTACTTC. Its protein is CASSYLTRGSYEQYF.

This clonotype was seen ten or more times. The chain employs TRBV11-2 and TRBJ2-3, with D unclear. From germline, CDR1 is SGHAT and CDR2 FQNNGV. Deletions cut 4 bases from V and 6 bases from J, with 14 bases between. The length of the CDR3 is 14 residues. In DNA form, the CDR3 reads TGTGCCAGCAGCTCGTGGTCTAGAACCGATACGCAGTATTTT. Protein product: CASSSWSRTDTQYF.